This T cell receptor (beta chain) appears in the sequencing data of a study of technical replicates of blood from a few donors. Sequenced by immunoSEQ multiplex PCR; TCRdb stores in-frame clones only, minus some. This table has tens of thousands of clones, about 94% appearing once. This clone was detected only once. Germline lookup yields CDR1 MNHEY and CDR2 SVGAGI. Trimming left V 0 bases short and J 1 base short, with 9 bases between. The CDR3 runs 15 residues. The V and J genes are TRBV6-5 and TRBJ1-1; D ambiguous. Sequences were obtained from T cells isolated from PBMCs. This clonotype was sampled from a human donor in good health. CDR3 DNA: TGTGCCAGCAGTTACTCGAGTCACAGGAACACTGAAGCTTTCTTT. This sequence encodes CASSYSSHRNTEAFF.